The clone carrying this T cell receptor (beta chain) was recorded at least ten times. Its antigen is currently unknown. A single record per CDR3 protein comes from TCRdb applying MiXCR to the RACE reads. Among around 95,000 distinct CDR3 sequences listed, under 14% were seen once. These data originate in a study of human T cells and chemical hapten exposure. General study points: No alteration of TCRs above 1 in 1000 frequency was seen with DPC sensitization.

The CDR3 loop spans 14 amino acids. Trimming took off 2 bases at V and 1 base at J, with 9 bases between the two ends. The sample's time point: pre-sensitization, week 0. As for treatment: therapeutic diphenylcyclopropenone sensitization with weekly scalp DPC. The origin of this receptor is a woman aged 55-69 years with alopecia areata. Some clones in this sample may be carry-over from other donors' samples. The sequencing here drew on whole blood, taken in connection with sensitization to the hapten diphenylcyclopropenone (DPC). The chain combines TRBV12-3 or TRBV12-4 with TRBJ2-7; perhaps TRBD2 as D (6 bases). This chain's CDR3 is CASSLSAGSYEQYF. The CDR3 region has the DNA TGTGCCAGCAGTTTAAGTGCGGGGTCCTACGAGCAGTACTTC.